Detailed here is one T cell receptor (beta chain). Measured with immunoSEQ multiplex PCR; TCRdb has only the in-frame clones, and not every one. Here the sample spans around 82,000 clones, 89% being singletons. This specimen belongs to a study of control samples from healthy donors and cancer patients. The CDR3 consists of 15 residues. The V gene's germline CDR1 is LGHNA and CDR2 YSLEER. The V segment lost 1 base and the J segment 8 bases; nucleotides outside the gene matches: 7. The sequence came from a man in his fifties or sixties in good health. The genes are TRBV4-3 and TRBJ2-1; 8 bases fit TRBD1. Sequenced material: blood. CDR3 bases: TGCGCCAGCAGCCAAGCGAGTCCAGGGGGCTATGAGCAGTTCTTC. It translates to CASSQASPGGYEQFF.